The 19 T cell receptor beta chains in this list originate from one sample, sequenced in a study of neurological immune-mediated disorders. TCRdb passed the 5' RACE reads through MiXCR, listing each CDR3 protein once. The sample lists some 65,000 distinct CDR3 sequences, approximately 4.2% occurring once. Material for sequencing was PBMCs. The receptors were gathered from a man aged 45-65 years with multiple sclerosis.

The sample holds a few counts of this clonotype. V and J are TRBV7-7 and TRBJ2-2; 8 bases are shared with TRBD1. The V segment lost 5 bases and the J segment 5 bases; nucleotides outside the gene matches: 7. In germline, CDR1 is SSHAT, CDR2 FNYEAQ (reference sequence). The CDR3 sequence is 15 residues long. The CDR3 reads CASSPRTGSTGELFF. CDR3 nucleotide sequence: TGTGCCAGCAGCCCCCGGACAGGGTCTACCGGGGAGCTGTTTTTT.

This clonotype was seen a handful of times. The CDR3 region is CASSPLAGSSYNEQFF. DNA of the CDR3: TGTGCCAGCTCACCACTTGCAGGCAGCTCCTACAATGAGCAGTTCTTC. V and J are TRBV18 and TRBJ2-1; D is unclear. Per the germline V gene, CDR1 is KGHSH and CDR2 is LQKENI. V dropped 1 base and J dropped 0 bases, with 10 bases sitting between them. The CDR3 extends over 16 amino acids.

This clonotype occurred many times. This chain links TRBV20-1 with TRBJ2-5, with a weak D call TRBD1 (5 bases). The V end lost 0 bases, the J end lost 1 base, and 12 bases lay between the germline ends. Per the germline V gene, CDR1 is DFQATT and CDR2 is SNEGSKA (reference sequence). The CDR3 consists of 15 residues. CDR3 nucleotide sequence: TGCAGTGCTAGAGACGGACAAGGCGGCCAAGAGACCCAGTACTTC. As protein: CSARDGQGGQETQYF.

This clonotype occurred many times. The rearrangement links TRBV12-3 or TRBV12-4 to TRBJ1-5, with a weak D call TRBD1 (5 bases). The CDR3 has 13 residues. The germline V and J ends were trimmed by 7 bases and 4 bases, with 11 bases remaining between them. This CDR3 is CASTSRGNQPQHF. The CDR3 DNA is TGTGCCAGCACCTCTAGGGGAAATCAGCCCCAGCATTTT.

This clonotype occurred many times. The chain's CDR3 is CASSQGGNSYNEQFF. The DNA of the CDR3 is TGCGCCAGCAGCCAAGGCGGCAACTCCTACAATGAGCAGTTCTTC. This sequence joins TRBV4-3 and TRBJ2-1, with D hard to call. The CDR3 is made up of 15 amino acids. V lost 1 base and J 0 bases, leaving 7 bases between the germline ends. Germline V gene lookup returns CDR1 LGHNA and CDR2 YSLEER.

A few counts support this clonotype. Because the CDR3's place on the DNA is in doubt, the DNA is left out and the CDR3 is given as listed by TCRdb. This chain links TRBV11-2 with TRBJ1-5; the table's TRBD1 call for D was not verified on the DNA. The CDR3 is made up of 15 amino acids, end residues included. The germline V gene has CDR1 SGHAT and CDR2 FQNNGV. CDR3 loop: CASSAWGGGNQPQNF.

Many counts were recorded for this clonotype. This chain links TRBV20-1 with TRBJ2-3; D gene uncertain. CDR3 length: 12 amino acids. Per the germline V gene, CDR1 is DFQATT and CDR2 is SNEGSKA (reference sequence). V was pared by 3 bases and J by 1 base, with 5 bases between. CDR3: CSARSGTDTQYF. CDR3 DNA sequence: TGCAGTGCTAGGTCGGGCACAGATACGCAGTATTTT.

This clonotype was picked up many times. The J gene is TRBJ1-5, the V gene TRBV5-6, with 7 bases that match TRBD1. CDR1 and CDR2 from the germline V gene are SGHDT and YYEEEE. Losses at the gene ends were 5 bases for V and 2 bases for J; bases not matched to a gene: 7. CDR3 length: 15 residues. The chain's CDR3 is CASSYRGIRNQPQHF. Here the CDR3 DNA reads TGTGCCAGCAGTTACAGGGGCATTCGCAATCAGCCCCAGCATTTT.

This clonotype was seen a handful of times. The chain combines TRBV12-3 or TRBV12-4 with TRBJ2-5; D tentatively fits TRBD1 or TRBD2 (6 bases each). V was clipped by 6 bases and J by 9 bases, with 14 bases between them. The CDR3 has 12 amino acids. CDR3 nucleotides: TGTGCCAGCAGCTTAATCGGGGGCCCCCAGTACTTC. Protein: CASSLIGGPQYF.

The chain is built from TRBV12-3 or TRBV12-4 and TRBJ2-5; the D is unclear. Deletions cut 5 bases from V and 5 bases from J, with 18 bases between. The CDR3 has 15 residues. CDR3 in amino acids: CASSPPQGMGETQYF. Here the CDR3 DNA reads TGTGCCAGCAGTCCTCCCCAAGGTATGGGGGAGACCCAGTACTTC.

This clonotype has only a few counts. The rearrangement uses TRBV9 and TRBJ2-1, with TRBD2 matching over 10 bases. Losses at the gene ends were 0 bases for V and 0 bases for J; bases not matched to a gene: 15. The germline V gene has CDR1 SGDLS and CDR2 YYNGEE. This CDR3 spans 21 amino acids. The CDR3 spells CASSVATGIAGGRSSYNEQFF. CDR3 DNA sequence: TGTGCCAGCAGCGTAGCTACGGGGATAGCGGGGGGTAGAAGCTCCTACAATGAGCAGTTCTTC.

This clonotype came up many times. The chain couples TRBV20-1 to TRBJ2-4; a weak D match, TRBD2 (5 bases). The V end lost 1 base, the J end lost 6 bases, and 19 bases lay between the germline ends. Germline assignment: CDR1 DFQATT and CDR2 SNEGSKA (reference sequence). The length of the CDR3 is 16 residues. The CDR3 is CSARVIEGSPPNIQYF. CDR3 coding DNA: TGCAGTGCTAGAGTAATCGAGGGAAGTCCGCCAAACATTCAGTACTTC.

This clonotype was recorded at least ten times. The chain recombines TRBV12-3 or TRBV12-4 with TRBJ2-3, with D possibly being TRBD1 or TRBD2 (5 bases each). V lost 7 bases and J lost 5, with 19 bases in between. The CDR3 contains 15 residues. CDR3 amino acids: CASTMGRRSGDTQYF. CDR3 bases: TGTGCCAGCACCATGGGACGACGGTCAGGAGATACGCAGTATTTT.

This clonotype has a handful of counts. V gene TRBV7-6 combines with J gene TRBJ2-1, with 14 bases aligning to TRBD2. The CDR3 runs 19 residues. Germline CDR1 SGHVS, CDR2 FNYEAQ. J lost 1 base, V lost 4 bases, and 9 bases had no gene match. This CDR3 reads CASSSRGLAGAKSYNEQFF. The DNA for the CDR3 is TGTGCCAGCAGCTCCCGGGGACTAGCGGGGGCCAAATCCTACAATGAGCAGTTCTTC.

This clonotype was observed a handful of times. V and J are TRBV12-3 or TRBV12-4 and TRBJ1-4, with 9 bases identical to TRBD1. This CDR3 is 16 amino acids long. V lost 6 bases and J lost 8; bases outside the gene matches: 13. The CDR3 DNA is TGTGCCAGCAGCCTCTTTACAGGGGGCATTGGGGAAAAACTGTTTTTT. Encoded protein: CASSLFTGGIGEKLFF.

This clonotype was found many times. The chain employs TRBV4-3 and TRBJ2-6; 8 nucleotides align to TRBD1. CDR1 LGHNA and CDR2 YSLEER come from the germline V gene. Unmatched junction bases numbered 10, after V lost 0 bases and J lost 6 bases. The CDR3 loop spans 18 amino acids. The CDR3 reads CASSQDRAGGLEANVLTF. Here the CDR3 DNA reads TGCGCCAGCAGCCAAGATAGGGCAGGGGGCCTGGAGGCCAACGTCCTGACTTTC.

This clonotype was counted ten times or more. The chain joins TRBV6-6 to TRBJ1-5, with a tentative D call TRBD1 (6 bases). The CDR3 runs 17 residues. Between the trimmed V and J ends, which lost 6 bases and 1 base, there was a span of 19 bases. Germline lookup yields CDR1 MNHNY and CDR2 SVGAGI (reference sequence). The CDR3 here is CASRSLNTGTSNQPQHF. In nucleotides, the CDR3 is TGTGCCAGCAGATCGCTCAACACCGGGACAAGCAATCAGCCCCAGCATTTT.

The chain has TRBV5-5 and TRBJ2-3; 8 bases match TRBD2. The germline V gene encodes CDR1 SGHKS and CDR2 YYEKEE (reference sequence). This CDR3 has 20 residues. V lost 1 base and J lost 0; bases outside the gene matches: 16. The CDR3 DNA sequence: TGTGCCAGCAGCTTGAGGGTAGCGGGAACCATAACTGAGAGCACAGATACGCAGTATTTT. Its translation is CASSLRVAGTITESTDTQYF.

The sample holds many counts of this clonotype. The V and J genes are TRBV7-3 and TRBJ2-6; D is ambiguous. This CDR3 has 16 residues. V lost 4 bases and J lost 0, with 10 bases in between. Germline V gene data show CDR1 as SGHTA and CDR2 as FQGTGA. This chain's CDR3 is CASSYQISSGANVLTF. CDR3 nucleotides: TGTGCCAGCAGCTACCAAATATCCTCTGGGGCCAACGTCCTGACTTTC.